The TCR beta chain under discussion was sequenced for a study of early T cells in non-severe SARS-CoV-2 infection. Study in general: RNA in bulk from unsorted whole blood was sequenced, and chains were unpaired. Broader study findings: VDJdb-based annotation leaned toward anti-spike CD8 responses and missed private and CD4 specificities.

TCRdb processed the 5' RACE reads anew with MiXCR; each CDR3 protein has one entry. The repertoire holds about 60,000 distinct CDR3 sequences, with around 9% as singletons. Concerning this clonotype itself: Its matching antigen is unknown.

The CDR3 sequence is 15 residues long. The V gene's germline CDR1 is MDHEN and CDR2 SYDVKM. V was cut by 4 bases and J by 0 bases, with 11 bases left in between. The chain couples TRBV28 to TRBJ2-3; D is uncertain. This TCR came from an adult who was a healthcare worker with PCR-confirmed SARS-CoV-2 infection or an uninfected control (not recorded which). The sequenced sample consisted of whole blood. The CDR3 coding sequence is TGTGCCAGCAGTTCGGCCGGACGGAGCACAGATACGCAGTATTTT. This codes for CASSSAGRSTDTQYF.